This T cell receptor beta chain was sequenced during a study of cytomegalovirus exposure and HLA in healthy donors. Broader study findings: There were some V segments, including TRBV6-2 and TRBV6-3, excluded as indistinguishable.

PCR primers comprised 60 Vbeta and 13 Jbeta primers. TCRdb's copy holds only in-frame clones and misses some; the assay was immunoSEQ multiplex PCR. Of 70,000 to 95,000 clones detected, around 80% appear once; the ten largest clones hold 5.3%. This clone was seen a single time. What it recognizes is unknown. V was shortened by 5 bases and J by 9 bases, with 13 bases between the two germline ends. Germline loops: CDR1 SGHVS, CDR2 FQNEAQ. This CDR3 comprises 13 residues. The chain employs TRBV7-8 and TRBJ2-2, with a possible D match to TRBD1 (6 bases). Source material: PBMCs. The clonotype was recovered from a man aged 25 to 45 in good health and CMV-seropositive. The CDR3 sequence is CASSIDRFWELFF. The CDR3 nucleotides are TGTGCCAGCAGCATAGACAGGTTTTGGGAGCTGTTTTTT.